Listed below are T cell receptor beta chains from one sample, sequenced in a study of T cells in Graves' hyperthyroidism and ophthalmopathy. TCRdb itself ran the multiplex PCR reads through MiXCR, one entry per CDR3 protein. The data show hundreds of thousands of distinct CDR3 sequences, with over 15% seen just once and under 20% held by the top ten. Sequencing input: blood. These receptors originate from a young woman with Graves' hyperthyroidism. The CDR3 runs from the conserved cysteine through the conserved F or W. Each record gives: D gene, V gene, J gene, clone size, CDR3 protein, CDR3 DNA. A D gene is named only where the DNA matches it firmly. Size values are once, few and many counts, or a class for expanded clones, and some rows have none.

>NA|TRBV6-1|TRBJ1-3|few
CASSPLDKTSGNTIYF
TGTGCCAGCAGCCCTTTAGATAAAACCTCCGGAAACACCATATATTTT
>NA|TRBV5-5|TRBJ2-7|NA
CASSQDQYEQYF
TGTGCCAGCAGCCAAGACCAGTACGAGCAGTACTTC
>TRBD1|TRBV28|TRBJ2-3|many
CASSPKGAGDTQYF
TGTGCCAGCAGCCCAAAGGGGGCCGGAGATACGCAGTATTTT
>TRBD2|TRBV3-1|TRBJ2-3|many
CASSQGLAGGLDTQYF
TGTGCCAGCAGCCAAGGACTAGCGGGAGGGTTAGATACGCAGTATTTT
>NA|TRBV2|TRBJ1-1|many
CASSGGEANTEAFF
TGTGCCAGCAGTGGGGGGGAGGCGAACACTGAAGCTTTCTTT
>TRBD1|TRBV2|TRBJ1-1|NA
CASSERGQRSLNTEAFF
TGTGCCAGCAGTGAACGGGGACAGCGCTCACTGAACACTGAAGCTTTCTTT
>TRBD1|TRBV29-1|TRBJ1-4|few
CSVEDPSGGGEKLFF
TGCAGCGTTGAAGACCCTTCAGGGGGAGGTGAAAAACTGTTTTTT
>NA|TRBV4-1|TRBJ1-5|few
CASSQDRVQGRNQPQHF
TGCGCCAGCAGCCAAGATAGGGTACAGGGACGCAATCAGCCCCAGCATTTT
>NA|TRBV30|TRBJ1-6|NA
CAWSVGQVNSPLHF
TGTGCCTGGAGTGTAGGGCAGGTGAATTCACCCCTCCACTTT
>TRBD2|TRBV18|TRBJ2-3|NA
CASSPRGASGPLDTQYF
TGTGCCAGCTCACCTCGAGGGGCTAGCGGGCCACTAGATACGCAGTATTTT
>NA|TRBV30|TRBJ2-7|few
CAWSPGGQRYEQYF
TGTGCCTGGAGTCCCGGTGGACAGAGATACGAGCAGTACTTC